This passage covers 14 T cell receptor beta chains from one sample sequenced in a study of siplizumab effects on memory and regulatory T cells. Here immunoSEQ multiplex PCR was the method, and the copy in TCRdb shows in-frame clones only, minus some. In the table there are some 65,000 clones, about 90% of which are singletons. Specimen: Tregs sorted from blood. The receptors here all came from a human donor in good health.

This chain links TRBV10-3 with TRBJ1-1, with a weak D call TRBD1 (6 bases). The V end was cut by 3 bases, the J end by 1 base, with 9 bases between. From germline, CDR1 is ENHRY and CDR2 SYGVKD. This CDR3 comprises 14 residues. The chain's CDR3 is CAISDGGRNTEAFF. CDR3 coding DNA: TGTGCCATCAGTGACGGGGGGCGGAACACTGAAGCTTTCTTT.

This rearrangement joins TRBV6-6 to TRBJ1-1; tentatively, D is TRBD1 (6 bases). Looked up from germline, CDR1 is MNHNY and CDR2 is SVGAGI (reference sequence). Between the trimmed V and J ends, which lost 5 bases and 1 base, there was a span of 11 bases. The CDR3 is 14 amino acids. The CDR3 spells CASSLLGGNTEAFF. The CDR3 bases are TGTGCCAGCAGTCTACTAGGGGGGAACACTGAAGCTTTCTTT.

Written as DNA, the CDR3 is TGCGCCAGCAGCCAAGTTTCCCTTTCCGGGGAGCTGTTTTTT. Amino acid sequence: CASSQVSLSGELFF. V gene TRBV4-3 combines with J gene TRBJ2-2; D not certain. Germline values: CDR1 LGHNA, CDR2 YSLEER. With 1 base removed from V and 6 bases from J, the gap between germline ends came to 9 bases. CDR3 size: 14 residues.

CDR3 protein: CASSIVAANTGELFF. Here the CDR3 DNA reads TGTGCCAGTAGTATAGTAGCGGCGAACACCGGGGAGCTGTTTTTT. The chain recombines TRBV19 with TRBJ2-2, with D maybe TRBD2 (6 bases). Trimming removed 1 base from V and 0 bases from J, with 6 bases in between. The CDR3 contains 15 residues. Germline CDR1 is LNHDA and CDR2 is SQIVND (reference sequence).

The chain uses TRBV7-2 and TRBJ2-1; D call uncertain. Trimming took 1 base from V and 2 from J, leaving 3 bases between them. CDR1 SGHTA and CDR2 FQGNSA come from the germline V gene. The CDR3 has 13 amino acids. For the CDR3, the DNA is TGTGCCAGCAGCTTAGTTACCTACAATGAGCAGTTCTTC. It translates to CASSLVTYNEQFF.

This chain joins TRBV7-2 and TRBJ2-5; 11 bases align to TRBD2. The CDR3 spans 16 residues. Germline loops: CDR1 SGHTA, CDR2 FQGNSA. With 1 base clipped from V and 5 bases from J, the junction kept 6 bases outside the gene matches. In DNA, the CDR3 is TGTGCCAGCAGCTTAGGCACTAGCGGGAGAGGGGAGACCCAGTACTTC. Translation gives CASSLGTSGRGETQYF.

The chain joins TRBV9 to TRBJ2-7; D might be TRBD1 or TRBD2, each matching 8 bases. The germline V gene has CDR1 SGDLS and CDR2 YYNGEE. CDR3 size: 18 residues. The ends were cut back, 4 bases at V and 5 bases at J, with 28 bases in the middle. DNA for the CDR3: TGTGCCAGCAGCCCACGTGGGACAGGAGGACTAGCAGACCACGAGCAGTACTTC. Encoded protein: CASSPRGTGGLADHEQYF.

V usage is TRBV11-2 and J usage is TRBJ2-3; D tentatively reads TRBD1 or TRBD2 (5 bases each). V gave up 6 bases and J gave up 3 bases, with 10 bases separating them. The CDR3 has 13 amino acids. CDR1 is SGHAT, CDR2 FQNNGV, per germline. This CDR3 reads CASSLGVTDTQYF. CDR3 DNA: TGTGCCAGCAGTCTGGGGGTTACAGATACGCAGTATTTT.

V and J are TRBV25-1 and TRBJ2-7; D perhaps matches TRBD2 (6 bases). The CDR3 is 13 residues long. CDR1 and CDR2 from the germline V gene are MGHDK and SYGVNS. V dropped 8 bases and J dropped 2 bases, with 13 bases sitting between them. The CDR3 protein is CASAGLATYEQYF. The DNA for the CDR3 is TGTGCCAGCGCGGGACTTGCTACCTACGAGCAGTACTTC.

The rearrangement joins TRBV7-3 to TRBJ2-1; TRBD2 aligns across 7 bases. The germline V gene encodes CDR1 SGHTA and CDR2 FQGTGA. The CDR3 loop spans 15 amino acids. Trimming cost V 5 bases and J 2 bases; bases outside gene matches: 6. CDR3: CASSPGLAAYNEQFF. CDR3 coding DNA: TGTGCCAGCAGCCCCGGCCTAGCGGCCTACAATGAGCAGTTCTTC.

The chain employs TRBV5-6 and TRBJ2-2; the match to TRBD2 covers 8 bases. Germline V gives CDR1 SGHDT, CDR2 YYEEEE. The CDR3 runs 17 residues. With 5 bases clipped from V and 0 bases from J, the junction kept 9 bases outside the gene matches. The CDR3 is CASSRPLTSANTGELFF. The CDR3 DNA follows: TGTGCCAGCAGTCGACCCTTGACTAGCGCGAACACCGGGGAGCTGTTTTTT.

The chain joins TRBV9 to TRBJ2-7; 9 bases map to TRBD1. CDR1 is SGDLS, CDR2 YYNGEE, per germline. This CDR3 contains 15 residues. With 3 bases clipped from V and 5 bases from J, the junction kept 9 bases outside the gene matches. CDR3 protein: CASSARTGTGNEQYF. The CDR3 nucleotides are TGTGCCAGCAGCGCTCGAACCGGGACAGGGAACGAGCAGTACTTC.

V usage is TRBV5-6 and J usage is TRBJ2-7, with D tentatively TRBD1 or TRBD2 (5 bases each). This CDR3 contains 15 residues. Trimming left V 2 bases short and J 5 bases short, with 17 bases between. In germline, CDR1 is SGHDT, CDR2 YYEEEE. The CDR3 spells CASSFRERTLNEQYF. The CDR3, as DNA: TGTGCCAGCAGCTTCAGGGAGAGGACACTAAACGAGCAGTACTTC.

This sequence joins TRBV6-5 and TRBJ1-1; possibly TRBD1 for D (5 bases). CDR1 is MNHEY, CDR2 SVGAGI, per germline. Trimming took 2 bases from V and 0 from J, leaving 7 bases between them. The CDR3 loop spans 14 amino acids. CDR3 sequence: CASSYQGLNTEAFF. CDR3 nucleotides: TGTGCCAGCAGTTACCAGGGCCTGAACACTGAAGCTTTCTTT.